This TCR beta chain was sequenced during a study of T cell responses to AZD1222 COVID-19 vaccine. Study-wide findings and caveats: Females outnumbered males among donors, who were mostly white British; clonal diversity was possibly underestimated. Baseline serology detected seropositivity in only a handful of AZD1222 recipients. Repertoires in all cases were sampled only once the peak T cell response had passed.

The CDR3 spans 14 residues. Germline V gene lookup returns CDR1 MNHEY and CDR2 SMNVEV (reference sequence). Unmatched junction bases numbered 4, after V lost 5 bases and J lost 3 bases. Clones were sequenced by immunoSEQ multiplex PCR, and TCRdb holds only the in-frame ones, with some missing. The profile shows about 140,000 clones, more than 90% of them singletons. On this clone: Its antigen is unidentified.

The source material was peripheral blood, sampled on day 0 of AZD1222 vaccination. The receptor was isolated from an adult in good health. V is TRBV27 and J is TRBJ2-7, with 10 nucleotides matching TRBD1. CDR3 in DNA: TGTGCCAGCAGTCACAGGACAGGGGGCTACGAGCAGTACTTC. This encodes CASSHRTGGYEQYF.